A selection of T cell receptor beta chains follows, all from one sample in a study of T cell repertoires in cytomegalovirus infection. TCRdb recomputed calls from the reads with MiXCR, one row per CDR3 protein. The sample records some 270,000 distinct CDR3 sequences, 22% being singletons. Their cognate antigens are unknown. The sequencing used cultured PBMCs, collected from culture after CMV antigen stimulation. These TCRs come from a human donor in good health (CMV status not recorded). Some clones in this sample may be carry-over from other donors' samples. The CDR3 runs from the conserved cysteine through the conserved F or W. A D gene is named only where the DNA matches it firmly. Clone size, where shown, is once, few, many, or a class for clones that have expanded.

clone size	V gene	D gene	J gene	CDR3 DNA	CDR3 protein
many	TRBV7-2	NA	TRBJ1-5	TGTGCCAGCAGCTTAGAAATGGATCAGCCCCAGCATTTT	CASSLEMDQPQHF
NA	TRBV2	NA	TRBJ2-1	TGTGCCAGCAGGAGGGATAGTTACAATGAGCAGTTCTTC	CASRRDSYNEQFF
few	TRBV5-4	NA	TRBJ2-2	TGTGCCAGCAGCTTGGGATCAACCGGGGAGCTGTTTTTT	CASSLGSTGELFF
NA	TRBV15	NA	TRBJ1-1	TGTGCCACCAGCAGTCCTTTCAGGATTGTGAACACTGAAGCTTTCTTT	CATSSPFRIVNTEAFF
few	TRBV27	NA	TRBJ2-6	TGTGCCAGCACCCCCCTGGGCGTGGGCTCTGGGGCCAACGTCCTGACTTTC	CASTPLGVGSGANVLTF
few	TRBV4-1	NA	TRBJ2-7	TGCGCCAGCAGCCAAAAGGGGGGGAGCTACGAGCAGTACTTC	CASSQKGGSYEQYF
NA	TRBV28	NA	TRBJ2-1	TGTGCCAGCAGTTTACAATGGGCTAGTGTATGGAATGAGCAGTTCTTC	CASSLQWASVWNEQFF
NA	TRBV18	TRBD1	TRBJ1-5	TGTGCCAGCTCACCGGAGACAGGGGGGTGGCAGCCCCAGCATTTT	CASSPETGGWQPQHF
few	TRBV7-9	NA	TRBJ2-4	TGTGCCAGCAGCATCGGAGCCAAAAACATTCAGTACTTC	CASSIGAKNIQYF
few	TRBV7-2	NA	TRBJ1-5	TGTGCCAGCAGCTTAGGACCCGCCCAGCCCCAGCATTTT	CASSLGPAQPQHF
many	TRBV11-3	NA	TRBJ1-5	TGTGCCAGCAGCCAATCCGGGCCCCAGCATTTT	CASSQSGPQHF
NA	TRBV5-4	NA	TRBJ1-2	TGTGCCAGCAGCTTGGACAGGGCGCTTTATGGCTACACCTTC	CASSLDRALYGYTF
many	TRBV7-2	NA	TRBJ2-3	TGTGCCAGCAGCTTAGGGTCGGGACGGATCACAGATACGCAGTATTTT	CASSLGSGRITDTQYF
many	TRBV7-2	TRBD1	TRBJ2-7	TGTGCCAGCAGCTACGGGACAGGGATGTTTTACGAGCAGTACTTC	CASSYGTGMFYEQYF
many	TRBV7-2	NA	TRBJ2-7	TGTGCCAGCAGCTACCCAGACAGGAGGAGCTCCTACGAGCAGTACTTC	CASSYPDRRSSYEQYF
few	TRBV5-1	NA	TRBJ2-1	TGCGCCAGCAGCCCACGACTTTCCTACAATGAGCAGTTCTTC	CASSPRLSYNEQFF
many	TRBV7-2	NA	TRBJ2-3	TGTGCCAGCAGCGATGCTACCGGCAGGGGGGAGTATTTT	CASSDATGRGEYF
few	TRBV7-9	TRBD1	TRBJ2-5	TGTGCCAGCAGCGGAGAACAGGGGCCTTCAGAGACCCAGTACTTC	CASSGEQGPSETQYF
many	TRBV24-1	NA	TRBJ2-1	TGTGCCACCAGGGACACTTACAATGAGCAGTTCTTC	CATRDTYNEQFF
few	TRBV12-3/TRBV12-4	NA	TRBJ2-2	TGTGCCAGCAGAGAAGACACCAACACCGGGGAGCTGTTTTTT	CASREDTNTGELFF
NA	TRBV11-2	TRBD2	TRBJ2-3	TGTGCCAGCAGCCGGATTAGCGGGAGCGGGGATACGCAGTATTTT	CASSRISGSGDTQYF
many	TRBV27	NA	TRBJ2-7	TGTGCCAGCAGTCCCTTGACTAGAATCGACGAGCAGTACTTC	CASSPLTRIDEQYF
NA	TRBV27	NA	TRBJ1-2	TGTGCCAGCAGTTTAGGGCAGGAAGGCGGCTACACCTTC	CASSLGQEGGYTF